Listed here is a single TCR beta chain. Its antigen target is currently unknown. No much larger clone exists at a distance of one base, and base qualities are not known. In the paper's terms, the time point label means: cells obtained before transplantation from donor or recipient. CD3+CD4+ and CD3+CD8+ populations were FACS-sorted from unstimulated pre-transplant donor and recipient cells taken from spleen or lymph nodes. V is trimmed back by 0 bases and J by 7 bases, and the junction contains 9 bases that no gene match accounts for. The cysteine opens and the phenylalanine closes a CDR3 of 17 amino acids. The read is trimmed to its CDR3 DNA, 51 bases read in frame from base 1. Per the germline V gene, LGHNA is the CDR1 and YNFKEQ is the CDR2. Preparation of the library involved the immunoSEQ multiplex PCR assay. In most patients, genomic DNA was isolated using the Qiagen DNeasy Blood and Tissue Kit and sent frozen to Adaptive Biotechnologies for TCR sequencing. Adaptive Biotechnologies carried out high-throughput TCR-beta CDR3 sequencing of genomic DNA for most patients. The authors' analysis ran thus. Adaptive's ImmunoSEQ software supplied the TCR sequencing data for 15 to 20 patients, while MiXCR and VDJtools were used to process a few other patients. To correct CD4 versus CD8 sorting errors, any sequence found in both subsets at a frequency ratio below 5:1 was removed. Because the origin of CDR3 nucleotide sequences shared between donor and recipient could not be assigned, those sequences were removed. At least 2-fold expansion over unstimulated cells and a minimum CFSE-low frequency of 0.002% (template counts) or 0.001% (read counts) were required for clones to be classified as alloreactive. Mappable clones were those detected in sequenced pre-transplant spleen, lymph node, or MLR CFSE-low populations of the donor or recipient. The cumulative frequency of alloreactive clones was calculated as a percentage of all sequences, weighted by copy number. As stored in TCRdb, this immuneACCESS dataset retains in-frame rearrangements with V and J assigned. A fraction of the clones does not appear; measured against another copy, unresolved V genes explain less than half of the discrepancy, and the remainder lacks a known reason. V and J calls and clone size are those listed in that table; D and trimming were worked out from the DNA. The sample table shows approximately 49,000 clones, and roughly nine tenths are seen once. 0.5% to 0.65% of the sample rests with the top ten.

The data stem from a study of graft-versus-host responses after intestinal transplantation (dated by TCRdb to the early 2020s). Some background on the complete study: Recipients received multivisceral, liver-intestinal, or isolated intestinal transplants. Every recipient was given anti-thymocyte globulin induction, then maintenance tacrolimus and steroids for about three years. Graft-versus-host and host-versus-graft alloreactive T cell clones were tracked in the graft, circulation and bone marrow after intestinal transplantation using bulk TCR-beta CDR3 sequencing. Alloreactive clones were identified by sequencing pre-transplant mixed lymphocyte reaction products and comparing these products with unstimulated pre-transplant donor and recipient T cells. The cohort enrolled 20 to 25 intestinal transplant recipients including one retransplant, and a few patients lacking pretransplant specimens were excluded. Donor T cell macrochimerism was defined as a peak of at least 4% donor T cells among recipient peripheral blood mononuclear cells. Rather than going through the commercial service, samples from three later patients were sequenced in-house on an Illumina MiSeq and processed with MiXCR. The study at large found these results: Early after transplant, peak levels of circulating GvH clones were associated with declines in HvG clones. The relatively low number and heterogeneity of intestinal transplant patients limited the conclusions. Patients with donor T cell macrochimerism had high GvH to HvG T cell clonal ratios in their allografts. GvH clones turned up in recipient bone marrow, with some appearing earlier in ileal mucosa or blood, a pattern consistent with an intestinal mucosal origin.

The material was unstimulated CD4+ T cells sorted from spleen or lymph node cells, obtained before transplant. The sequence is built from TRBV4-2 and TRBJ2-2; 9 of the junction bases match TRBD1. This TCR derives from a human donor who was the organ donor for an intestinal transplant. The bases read TGTGCCAGCAGCCAAGAACCGACAGGGGGTATTGTCGGGGAGCTGTTTTTT. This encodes CASSQEPTGGIVGELFF.